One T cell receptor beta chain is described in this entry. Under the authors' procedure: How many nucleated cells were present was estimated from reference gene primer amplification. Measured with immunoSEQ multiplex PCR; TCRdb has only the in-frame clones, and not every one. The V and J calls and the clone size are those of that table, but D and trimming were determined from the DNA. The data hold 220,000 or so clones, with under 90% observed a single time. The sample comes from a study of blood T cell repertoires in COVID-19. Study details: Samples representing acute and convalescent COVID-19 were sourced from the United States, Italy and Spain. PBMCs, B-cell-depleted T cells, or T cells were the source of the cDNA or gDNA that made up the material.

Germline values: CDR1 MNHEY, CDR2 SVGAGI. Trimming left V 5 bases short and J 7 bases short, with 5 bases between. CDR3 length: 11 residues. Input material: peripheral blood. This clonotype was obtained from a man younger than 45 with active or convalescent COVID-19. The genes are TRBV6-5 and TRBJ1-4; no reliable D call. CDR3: CASSPGEKLFF. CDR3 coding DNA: TGTGCCAGCAGTCCAGGTGAAAAACTGTTTTTT.